Below are 6 T cell receptor beta chains sequenced from a single sample in a study of blood T cell repertoires in COVID-19. Using immunoSEQ multiplex PCR, the repertoire was profiled, and TCRdb retains in-frame clones only, with some absent. Among some 270,000 clones listed, roughly 86% were seen once. The sample taken for sequencing was PBMCs or T cells enriched from blood (not recorded which). These receptors all come from a woman aged 55-70 years who had recovered from COVID-19.

Only a few counts were recorded for this clone. The genes are TRBV11-2 and TRBJ1-4; the D gene is possibly TRBD1 (5 bases). This CDR3 contains 14 residues. Germline CDR1 SGHAT, CDR2 FQNNGV. Trimming shortened V by 7 bases and J by 7 bases, and 16 bases separated the two germline ends. The CDR3 DNA is TGTGCCAGCACCCCGTTTTTGGGGGGTGAAAAACTGTTTTTT. As protein: CASTPFLGGEKLFF.

The rearrangement uses TRBV30 and TRBJ2-6, with D tentatively TRBD1 (5 bases). With 5 bases removed from V and 2 bases from J, the gap between germline ends came to 10 bases. This CDR3 region has 14 residues. CDR1 and CDR2 (germline): GTSNPN, SVGIG (reference sequence). CDR3 in amino acids: CAWETGTGANVLTF. In DNA, the CDR3 is TGTGCCTGGGAAACAGGAACTGGGGCCAACGTCCTGACTTTC.

The CDR3 bases are TGTGCCACCAGTGATCCCCCAGCGGGGGGGTCGAATGAGCAGTTCTTC. This encodes CATSDPPAGGSNEQFF. V gene TRBV24-1 combines with J gene TRBJ2-1; TRBD2 matches at 10 bases. V was pared by 3 bases and J by 7 bases, with 8 bases of the junction left unmatched. The germline V gene encodes CDR1 KGHDR and CDR2 SFDVKD. The CDR3 length is 16 residues.

This chain connects TRBV7-9 to TRBJ1-5, with D tentatively TRBD1 (5 bases). The germline CDR1 and CDR2 sequences are SEHNR and FQNEAQ (reference sequence). There are 16 residues in the CDR3. Trimming removed 1 base at V and 1 base at J, with 11 bases between. CDR3 nucleotide sequence: TGTGCCAGCAGCTTAGTTTCGGGGGGGAGCAATCAGCCCCAGCATTTT. Translated, it gives CASSLVSGGSNQPQHF.

V and J are TRBV18 and TRBJ2-1, with 10 bases identical to TRBD2. This CDR3 spans 17 amino acids. Germline trimming cut 3 bases from V and 7 bases from J; bases unmatched to any gene: 12. Germline lookup yields CDR1 KGHSH and CDR2 LQKENI. The CDR3: CASSPYTFGLAVNEQFF. CDR3 nucleotides: TGTGCCAGCTCACCCTATACTTTCGGACTAGCGGTAAATGAGCAGTTCTTC.

The V and J genes are TRBV5-1 and TRBJ1-4; no definite D call. Trimming cost V 0 bases and J 0 bases, with 6 bases left between them. Germline V lookup: CDR1 SGHRS, CDR2 YFSETQ. CDR3 size: 15 residues. CDR3 amino acids: CASSLVSSTNEKLFF. In nucleotides, the CDR3 is TGCGCCAGCAGCTTGGTCTCCTCAACTAATGAAAAACTGTTTTTT.